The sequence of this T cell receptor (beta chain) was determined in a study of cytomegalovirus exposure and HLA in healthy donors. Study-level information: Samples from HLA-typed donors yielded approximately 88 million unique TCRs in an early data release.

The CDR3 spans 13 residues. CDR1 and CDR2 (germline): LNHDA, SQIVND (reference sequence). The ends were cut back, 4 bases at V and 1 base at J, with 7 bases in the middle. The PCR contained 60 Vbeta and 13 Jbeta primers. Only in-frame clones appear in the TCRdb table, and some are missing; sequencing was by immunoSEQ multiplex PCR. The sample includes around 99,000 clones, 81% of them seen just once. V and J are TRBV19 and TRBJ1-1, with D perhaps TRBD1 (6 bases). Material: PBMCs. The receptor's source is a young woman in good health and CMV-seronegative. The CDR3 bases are TGTGCCAGTAGTAGGGGACAGAACACTGAAGCTTTCTTT. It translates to CASSRGQNTEAFF.